A single sample is the source of the 25 T cell receptor beta chains below, sequenced in a study of OX40 agonist ivuxolimab in advanced cancers. The receptor library was made with the immunoSEQ multiplex PCR assay. The clones in this table, taken by TCRdb from immuneACCESS, are in-frame only. Not every clone is retained; where verified, under half of the shortfall comes from an unresolved V gene, and the cause of the rest is unknown. The sample table shows tens of thousands of clones, and 87% are seen once. The ten biggest clones cover 1.3% of the sample. The sample was CD4+ or CD8+ T cells sorted from blood, taken in a trial of the OX40 agonist ivuxolimab. The receptors here all came from an adult with an advanced solid tumor such as melanoma, head and neck, liver or kidney cancer.

This sequence joins TRBV7-2 and TRBJ1-4; no reliable D call. CDR1 is SGHTA, CDR2 FQGNSA, per germline. This CDR3 has 14 residues. V dropped 1 base and J dropped 9 bases, with 12 bases sitting between them. The CDR3 sequence is CASSLDWGLQKLFF. CDR3 DNA: TGTGCCAGCAGCTTAGACTGGGGTTTACAAAAACTGTTTTTT.

V gene TRBV7-9 combines with J gene TRBJ2-7; D is unclear. This CDR3 is built from 13 residues. Deletions cut 0 bases from V and 1 base from J, with 4 bases between. Germline CDR1 and CDR2: SEHNR and FQNEAQ (reference sequence). The CDR3 nucleotides read TGTGCCAGCAGCTTAGCCATGTCCTACGAGCAGTACTTC. It yields the protein CASSLAMSYEQYF.

The chain combines TRBV30 with TRBJ2-7; the D is unclear. Germline V lookup: CDR1 GTSNPN, CDR2 SVGIG (reference sequence). The V gene lost 0 bases and the J gene lost 3 bases, with 3 bases spanning the gap. CDR3 size: 11 residues. The CDR3 region has the DNA TGTGCCTGGAGTGTACTCTACGAGCAGTACTTC. It codes for CAWSVLYEQYF. Full variable domain (missing parts from reference TRBV30 and TRBJ2-7): SQTIHQWPATLVQPVGSPLSLECTVEGTSNPNLYWYRQAAGRGLQLLFYSVGIGQISSEVPQNLSASRPQDRQFILSSKKLLLSDSGFYLCAWSVLYEQYFGPGTRLTVT.

This chain joins TRBV27 and TRBJ1-2, with TRBD1 as a possible D gene (5 bases). CDR3 length: 13 residues. The V gene's germline CDR1 is MNHEY and CDR2 SMNVEV (reference sequence). Deletions cut 6 bases from V and 3 bases from J, with 11 bases between. The chain's CDR3 is CASSRERDYGYTF. CDR3 bases: TGTGCCAGCAGCAGGGAGAGAGACTATGGCTACACCTTC.

The V and J genes are TRBV30 and TRBJ2-3, with D possibly TRBD2 on 5 matching bases. CDR1 and CDR2 from the germline V gene are GTSNPN and SVGIG (reference sequence). The CDR3 loop spans 13 amino acids. V lost 3 bases to trimming and J lost 5 bases, with 12 bases between them. The CDR3 spells CAWSQLEGDTQYF. In DNA form, the CDR3 reads TGTGCCTGGAGCCAGCTTGAGGGAGATACGCAGTATTTT.

The V call is TRBV5-1, the J call TRBJ1-4; D call uncertain. The CDR3 is 17 amino acids. CDR1 is SGHRS, CDR2 YFSETQ, per germline. V was clipped by 2 bases and J by 0 bases, with 14 bases between them. The CDR3 DNA is TGCGCCAGCAGCTTAGTAGGTACTCCCGCAACTAATGAAAAACTGTTTTTT. Translated: CASSLVGTPATNEKLFF.

The chain has TRBV6-1 and TRBJ1-3, with no clear D. Trimming left V 8 bases short and J 0 bases short, with 14 bases between. This CDR3 region has 15 residues. The germline V gene encodes CDR1 MNHNS and CDR2 SASEGT. CDR3 sequence reads: CASLQSKISGNTIYF. The CDR3 DNA follows: TGTGCCAGCCTCCAGAGTAAAATCTCTGGAAACACCATATATTTT.

J is TRBJ2-1 and V is TRBV6-1; D is tentatively TRBD1 or TRBD2 (5 bases each). This CDR3 region has 14 residues. V lost 3 bases, J lost 10 bases, and 16 bases lay in between. CDR1 MNHNS and CDR2 SASEGT come from the germline V gene. The CDR3 sequence: CASSDLRGGGEQFF. CDR3 in DNA: TGTGCCAGCAGTGACCTAAGGGGTGGAGGCGAGCAGTTCTTC.

This rearrangement joins TRBV18 to TRBJ2-1, with unresolved D. Deletions cut 4 bases from V and 5 bases from J, with 15 bases between. Per the germline V gene, CDR1 is KGHSH and CDR2 is LQKENI. The CDR3 sequence is 15 residues long. The CDR3 sequence: CASSQEIPEDNEQFF. The CDR3 DNA is TGTGCCAGCTCACAGGAAATTCCGGAAGACAATGAGCAGTTCTTC.

Concerning this clone: Additional DNA sequences in this sample encode the identical CDR3. The chain couples TRBV6-5 to TRBJ1-3; weak D call: TRBD1 (5 bases). CDR3 length: 14 residues. V lost 6 bases to trimming and J lost 2 bases, with 11 bases between them. CDR1 is MNHEY and CDR2 is SVGAGI in the germline V gene. In DNA form, the CDR3 reads TGTGCCAGCAGCTACGGGGGGACTGGAAACACCATATATTTT. Residues: CASSYGGTGNTIYF.

The chain carries TRBV7-9 and TRBJ2-7, with 10 bases that match TRBD2. Trimming took 4 bases from V and 1 from J; bases not matched to a gene: 13. In germline, CDR1 is SEHNR, CDR2 FQNEAQ (reference sequence). This CDR3 contains 18 residues. The CDR3 bases are TGTGCCAGCAGCTCCCGTAGTCCCCTAGCGGGAGTTTCCTACGAGCAGTACTTC. It codes for CASSSRSPLAGVSYEQYF.

The chain combines TRBV7-2 with TRBJ2-1; no clear D gene. CDR1 SGHTA and CDR2 FQGNSA come from the germline V gene. The CDR3 contains 15 residues. Deletions cut 2 bases from V and 0 bases from J, with 8 bases between. Written as DNA, the CDR3 is TGTGCCAGCAGCTTATCCCTAAGCTCCTACAATGAGCAGTTCTTC. Its protein product is CASSLSLSSYNEQFF.

The CDR3, as DNA: TGTGCCAGCAGTTTAGGGGGCCCTGTCTACGAGCAGTACTTC. Translating gives CASSLGGPVYEQYF. This chain links TRBV28 with TRBJ2-7, with D tentatively TRBD1 (6 bases). CDR3 size: 14 residues. Trimming pared 2 bases from V and 3 bases from J, leaving 11 bases between. Germline loops: CDR1 MDHEN, CDR2 SYDVKM.

This CDR3 is CASSAKSRETQYF. The DNA of the CDR3 is TGTGCCAGCAGTGCCAAGAGTCGGGAGACCCAGTACTTC. The rearrangement uses TRBV6-1 and TRBJ2-5; D is undetermined. Germline V CDR1 and CDR2: MNHNS, SASEGT. The CDR3 spans 13 residues. Trimming pared 4 bases from V and 5 bases from J, leaving 11 bases between.

J is TRBJ2-4 and V is TRBV7-8; 8 positions match TRBD1. Per germline, CDR1 SGHVS and CDR2 FQNEAQ. The V segment lost 5 bases and the J segment 0 bases; nucleotides outside the gene matches: 12. The CDR3 spans 18 residues. The CDR3 loop is CASSKDRGNFLAKNIQYF. The CDR3 DNA sequence: TGTGCCAGCAGCAAAGACAGGGGAAACTTTCTAGCCAAAAACATTCAGTACTTC.

The chain carries TRBV5-8 and TRBJ1-1, with 9 bases identical to TRBD1. The CDR3 is 15 residues long. Germline CDR1 and CDR2: SGHTS and YDEGEE. The V segment lost 6 bases and the J segment 7 bases; nucleotides outside the gene matches: 13. DNA of the CDR3: TGTGCCAGCACCCCTTCGGGATGGACAGGGGATGAAGCTTTCTTT. Protein: CASTPSGWTGDEAFF.

About this clone itself: Other DNA sequences within the sample encode an identical CDR3. The chain uses TRBV18 and TRBJ2-7; D may be TRBD1 (5 bases). The length of the CDR3 is 13 residues. V was cut by 0 bases and J by 4 bases, with 7 bases left in between. Germline CDR1 and CDR2: KGHSH and LQKENI. The CDR3 DNA reads as TGTGCCAGCTCACCACCGTCAGGGTACGAGCAGTACTTC. Translation: CASSPPSGYEQYF.

The rearrangement uses TRBV19 and TRBJ2-5; D may be TRBD2 (6 bases). In germline, CDR1 is LNHDA, CDR2 SQIVND (reference sequence). V lost 5 bases and J 3 bases, leaving 16 bases between the germline ends. The CDR3 runs 15 residues. The chain's CDR3 is CASSPGGTAKETQYF. CDR3 nucleotide sequence: TGTGCCAGTAGTCCTGGGGGGACGGCGAAAGAGACCCAGTACTTC.

The genes are TRBV5-1 and TRBJ2-3; 8 positions match TRBD1. The CDR3 covers 16 residues. V trimming: 6 bases; J trimming: 1 base; junction bases outside the gene matches: 10. Germline lookup yields CDR1 SGHRS and CDR2 YFSETQ. The CDR3 spells CASKDSPGQGTDTQYF. The CDR3 DNA follows: TGCGCCAGCAAGGACAGTCCGGGACAGGGCACAGATACGCAGTATTTT. Drawing the rest from reference TRBV5-1 and TRBJ2-3, the complete variable domain is KAGVTQTPRYLIKTRGQQVTLSCSPISGHRSVSWYQQTPGQGLQFLFEYFSETQRNKGNFPGRFSGRQFSNSRSEMNVSTLELGDSALYLCASKDSPGQGTDTQYFGPGTRLTVL.

This sequence joins TRBV29-1 and TRBJ1-5, with D tentatively TRBD1 (5 bases). V was clipped by 4 bases and J by 2 bases, with 15 bases between them. Germline-derived CDR1 and CDR2 are SQVTM and ANQGSEA. This CDR3 region has 15 residues. CDR3: CSVATGFLGNQPQHF. CDR3 in DNA: TGCAGCGTTGCAACAGGCTTCTTGGGCAATCAGCCCCAGCATTTT.

This clone occurred once. The identical CDR3 is also encoded by other nucleotide sequences in the sample. The gene calls are TRBV20-1 and TRBJ2-7; D is unresolved. Per germline, CDR1 DFQATT and CDR2 SNEGSKA (reference sequence). This CDR3 contains 11 residues. V was trimmed by 2 bases and J by 4 bases, leaving 6 bases between them. CDR3 sequence reads: CSARSSYEQYF. The CDR3 DNA sequence: TGCAGTGCTAGATCCAGTTACGAGCAGTACTTC.

The V and J genes are TRBV27 and TRBJ1-2, with TRBD1 matching over 9 bases. CDR1 and CDR2 (germline): MNHEY, SMNVEV (reference sequence). With 6 bases clipped from V and 3 bases from J, the junction kept 5 bases outside the gene matches. The length of the CDR3 is 14 residues. The CDR3 coding sequence is TGTGCCAGCAGCAGACAGGGGGGCGACTATGGCTACACCTTC. Protein: CASSRQGGDYGYTF.

This clone was recorded only once. The V call is TRBV18, the J call TRBJ1-5; D call uncertain. The germline gives CDR1 KGHSH, CDR2 LQKENI. CDR3 length: 16 amino acids. V was shortened by 0 bases and J by 0 bases, with 9 bases between the two germline ends. As DNA, the CDR3 is TGTGCCAGCTCACCACCAGGAGATAATAGCAATCAGCCCCAGCATTTT. Translating gives CASSPPGDNSNQPQHF.

The chain employs TRBV6-5 and TRBJ2-7, with 14 bases that match TRBD2. Germline loops: CDR1 MNHEY, CDR2 SVGAGI. The V gene end was trimmed by 10 bases and the J gene end by 4 bases; junction bases not matched to a gene: 3. The CDR3 spans 13 residues. This CDR3 reads CAIRTSGRYEQYF. DNA of the CDR3: TGTGCCATCAGGACTAGCGGGAGGTACGAGCAGTACTTC.

The V call is TRBV4-3, the J call TRBJ2-5; D is possibly TRBD1 (5 bases). Trimming pared 0 bases from V and 3 bases from J, leaving 8 bases between. The CDR3 extends over 14 amino acids. Per germline, CDR1 LGHNA and CDR2 YSLEER. The CDR3 region is CASSQDTGKETQYF. In DNA, the CDR3 is TGCGCCAGCAGCCAAGATACAGGAAAAGAGACCCAGTACTTC.